Sequencing of this TCR beta chain was carried out in a study of blood T cell repertoires in COVID-19. Germline loops: CDR1 SQVTM, CDR2 ANQGSEA. The CDR3 contains 16 residues. Trimming took 3 bases from V and 6 from J; bases not matched to a gene: 13. Sequenced by immunoSEQ multiplex PCR; TCRdb stores in-frame clones only, minus some. This sample has over 250,000 clones, with about 89% found just once. What was sequenced was PBMCs or T cells enriched from blood (not recorded which). The sequence came from a young woman who had recovered from COVID-19. The chain joins TRBV29-1 to TRBJ2-2, with TRBD2 matching 7 bases. CDR3 residues: CSVEGREGPLAGELFF. For the CDR3, the DNA is TGCAGCGTTGAGGGCAGGGAGGGCCCCTTAGCCGGGGAGCTGTTTTTT.